These 8 T cell receptor beta chains were all obtained from the same sample, sequenced in a study of shared clonotypes between healthy human individuals. CD45RO negativity and positive selection for CCR7 defined naive CD8 cells, a population that excluded terminally differentiated effector memory CD45RA+ cells. Sequenced by immunoSEQ multiplex PCR; TCRdb stores in-frame clones only, minus some. Of millions of clones listed, about 95% are singletons. The sequencing input was naive CD8+ T cells sorted from blood. Receptor source: a man younger than 35 in good health.

The chain combines TRBV28 with TRBJ1-4, with TRBD1 matching 7 bases. Germline V gene data show CDR1 as MDHEN and CDR2 as SYDVKM. The CDR3 spans 16 residues. After removal of 1 base from V and 7 bases from J, the junction contained 9 bases not matched to a gene. The CDR3 DNA follows: TGTGCCAGCAGTTTATCCCGACAGGGCGGTAGTGAAAAACTGTTTTTT. It translates to CASSLSRQGGSEKLFF.

This chain uses TRBV28 with TRBJ1-5; D gene uncertain. The CDR3 has 16 residues. Per germline, CDR1 MDHEN and CDR2 SYDVKM. Trimming took off 1 base at V and 0 bases at J, with 10 bases between the two ends. DNA of the CDR3: TGTGCCAGCAGTTTATCCCCAGGAAATAGCAATCAGCCCCAGCATTTT. This translates into CASSLSPGNSNQPQHF. Complete variable domain (other parts from reference TRBV28 and TRBJ1-5): DVKVTQSSRYLVKRTGEKVFLECVQDMDHENMFWYRQDPGLGLRLIYFSYDVKMKEKGDIPEGYSVSREKKERFSLILESASTNQTSMYLCASSLSPGNSNQPQHFGDGTRLSIL.

This chain connects TRBV9 to TRBJ2-7; 9 bases are a match to TRBD1. V lost 0 bases and J lost 6; bases outside the gene matches: 13. The CDR3 loop spans 17 amino acids. Germline V lookup: CDR1 SGDLS, CDR2 YYNGEE. The CDR3 DNA follows: TGTGCCAGCAGCGTAGGTTCTGGGACAGGGAGTACTGGCGAGCAGTACTTC. It encodes CASSVGSGTGSTGEQYF. The full variable domain, with the rest looked up from reference TRBV9 and TRBJ2-7, is DSGVTQTPKHLITATGQRVTLRCSPRSGDLSVYWYQQSLDQGLQFLIQYYNGEERAKGNILERFSAQQFPDLHSELNLSSLELGDSALYFCASSVGSGTGSTGEQYFGPGTRLTVT.

This clone has only one observation. Different DNA sequences within this sample yield the same CDR3. This rearrangement joins TRBV6-5 to TRBJ2-1, with 9 bases that match TRBD2. Germline V gene data show CDR1 as MNHEY and CDR2 as SVGAGI. The CDR3 has 16 amino acids. The V segment lost 2 bases and the J segment 2 bases; nucleotides outside the gene matches: 4. CDR3 coding DNA: TGTGCCAGCAGTTACGAGGCTAGCGGGGCCTACAATGAGCAGTTCTTC. Residues: CASSYEASGAYNEQFF.

Turning to this clone: The sample contains more than one DNA sequence encoding this CDR3. The chain recombines TRBV30 with TRBJ1-4; 9 bases agree with TRBD1. The V gene's germline CDR1 is GTSNPN and CDR2 SVGIG (reference sequence). This CDR3 has 14 residues. V lost 0 bases to trimming and J lost 8 bases; unmatched junction nucleotides: 4. The CDR3 nucleotides are TGTGCCTGGAGTGTGGGACAGGGTAGCGAAAAACTGTTTTTT. This codes for CAWSVGQGSEKLFF.

This clone was seen a single time. The genes are TRBV5-6 and TRBJ1-2, with a tentative D call TRBD1 (6 bases). The germline CDR1 and CDR2 sequences are SGHDT and YYEEEE. CDR3 length equals 16 residues. With 3 bases removed from V and 6 bases from J, the gap between germline ends came to 21 bases. CDR3 region: CASSSDGGATLNGYTF. Written as DNA, the CDR3 is TGTGCCAGCAGCTCCGACGGGGGGGCTACCCTGAATGGCTACACCTTC. Variable domain in full (rest from reference TRBV5-6 and TRBJ1-2): DAGVTQSPTHLIKTRGQQVTLRCSPKSGHDTVSWYQQALGQGPQFIFQYYEEEERQRGNFPDRFSGHQFPNYSSELNVNALLLGDSALYLCASSSDGGATLNGYTFGSGTRLTVV.

The V and J genes are TRBV7-9 and TRBJ1-1; 7 nucleotides line up with TRBD1. The germline gives CDR1 SEHNR, CDR2 FQNEAQ (reference sequence). J gave up 1 base and V 8 bases, and 10 bases lay outside the gene matches. The CDR3 sequence is 15 residues long. The chain's CDR3 is CASRDTGTENTEAFF. The CDR3 region has the DNA TGTGCCAGCCGCGATACCGGGACAGAGAACACTGAAGCTTTCTTT.

The chain carries TRBV27 and TRBJ1-1, with a weak D call TRBD1 (5 bases). V dropped 2 bases and J dropped 1 base, with 11 bases sitting between them. Germline V CDR1 and CDR2: MNHEY, SMNVEV (reference sequence). The CDR3 runs 15 residues. CDR3 in amino acids: CASSLMAGTNTEAFF. DNA of the CDR3: TGTGCCAGCAGTTTAATGGCAGGGACGAACACTGAAGCTTTCTTT.